This entry is about one T cell receptor beta chain. This sample was taken from a study of identifying expanded T cells in peripheral blood. The repertoire was sequenced with immunoSEQ multiplex PCR; TCRdb's copy has only in-frame clones and lacks some. The sample has just over 90,000 clones; about 90% are singletons. This CDR3 region has 17 residues. The ends lost 1 base at V and 6 bases at J; junction bases unmatched: 14. Germline CDR1 and CDR2: PRHDT and FYEKMQ (reference sequence). The TCR originated in a person aged 18-70 years in good health. The chain recombines TRBV13 with TRBJ1-2; 7 bases align to TRBD1. Sequences were obtained from blood. CDR3 residues: CASSLVVRGLHGNGYTF. The DNA for the CDR3 is TGTGCCAGCAGCTTAGTAGTGAGGGGGCTCCACGGGAATGGCTACACCTTC.